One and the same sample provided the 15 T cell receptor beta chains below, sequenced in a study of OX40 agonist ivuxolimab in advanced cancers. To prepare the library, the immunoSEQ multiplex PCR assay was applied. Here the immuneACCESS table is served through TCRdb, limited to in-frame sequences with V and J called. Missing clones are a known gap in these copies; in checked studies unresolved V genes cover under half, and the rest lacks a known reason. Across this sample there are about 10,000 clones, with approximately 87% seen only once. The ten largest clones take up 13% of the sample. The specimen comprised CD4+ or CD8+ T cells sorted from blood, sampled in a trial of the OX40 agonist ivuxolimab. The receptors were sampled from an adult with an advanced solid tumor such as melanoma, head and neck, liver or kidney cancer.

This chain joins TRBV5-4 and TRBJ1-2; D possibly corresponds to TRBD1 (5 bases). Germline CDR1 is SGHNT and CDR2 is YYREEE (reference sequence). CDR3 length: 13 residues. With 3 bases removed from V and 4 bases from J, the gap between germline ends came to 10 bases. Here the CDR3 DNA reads TGTGCCAGCAGCTCGGACACTTCCTATGGCTACACCTTC. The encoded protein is CASSSDTSYGYTF.

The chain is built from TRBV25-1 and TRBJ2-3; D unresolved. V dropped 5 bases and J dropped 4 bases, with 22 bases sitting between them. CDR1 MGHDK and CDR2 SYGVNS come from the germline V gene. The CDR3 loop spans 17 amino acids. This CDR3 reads CASSNSLDELASDTQYF. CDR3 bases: TGTGCCAGCAGTAACAGTTTGGACGAATTAGCATCAGATACGCAGTATTTT. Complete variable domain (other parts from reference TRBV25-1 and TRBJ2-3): EADIYQTPRYLVIGTGKKITLECSQTMGHDKMYWYQQDPGMELHLIHYSYGVNSTEKGDLSSESTVSRIRTEHFPLTLESARPSHTSQYLCASSNSLDELASDTQYFGPGTRLTVL.

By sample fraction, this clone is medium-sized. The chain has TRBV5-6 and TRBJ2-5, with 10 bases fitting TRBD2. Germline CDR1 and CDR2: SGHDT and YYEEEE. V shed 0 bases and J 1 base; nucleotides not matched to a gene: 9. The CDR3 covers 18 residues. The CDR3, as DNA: TGTGCCAGCAGCTTGGTGGTAGGACTAGCGGATTTCCAAGAGACCCAGTACTTC. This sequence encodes CASSLVVGLADFQETQYF.

The CDR3 spells CASSQVGTGDPPQHF. CDR3 nucleotide sequence: TGCGCCAGCAGCCAGGTCGGGACAGGGGACCCGCCCCAGCATTTT. This rearrangement joins TRBV4-3 to TRBJ1-5, with 10 bases that match TRBD1. Trimming removed 3 bases from V and 9 bases from J; junction bases left unmatched: 8. Germline V gives CDR1 LGHNA, CDR2 YSLEER. The CDR3 length is 15 residues.

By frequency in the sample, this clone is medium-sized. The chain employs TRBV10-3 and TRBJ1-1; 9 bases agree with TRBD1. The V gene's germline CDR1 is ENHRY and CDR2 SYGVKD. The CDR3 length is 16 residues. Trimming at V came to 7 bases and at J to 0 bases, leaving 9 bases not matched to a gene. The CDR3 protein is CAINQDRGDLNTEAFF. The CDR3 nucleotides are TGTGCCATCAACCAGGACAGGGGTGACTTGAACACTGAAGCTTTCTTT.

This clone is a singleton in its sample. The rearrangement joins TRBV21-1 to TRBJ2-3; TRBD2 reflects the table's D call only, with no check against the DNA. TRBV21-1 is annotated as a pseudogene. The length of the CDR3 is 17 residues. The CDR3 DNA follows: TGTGCCAGCAGCCCCGGAGAGCGGACCACTAGCACAGATACGCAGTATTTT. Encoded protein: CASSPGERTTSTDTQYF.

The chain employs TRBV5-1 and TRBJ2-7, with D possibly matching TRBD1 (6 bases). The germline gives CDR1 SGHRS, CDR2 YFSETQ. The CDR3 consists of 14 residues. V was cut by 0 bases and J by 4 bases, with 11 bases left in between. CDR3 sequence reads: CASSLGQAIYEQYF. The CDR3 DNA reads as TGCGCCAGCAGCTTGGGACAGGCGATATACGAGCAGTACTTC.

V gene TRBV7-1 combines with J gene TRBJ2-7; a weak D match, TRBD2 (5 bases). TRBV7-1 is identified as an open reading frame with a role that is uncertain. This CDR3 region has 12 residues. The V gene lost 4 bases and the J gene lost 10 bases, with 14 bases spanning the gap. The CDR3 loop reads CASSLEDYLQYF. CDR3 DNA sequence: TGTGCCAGCAGCTTAGAAGACTATCTTCAGTACTTC.

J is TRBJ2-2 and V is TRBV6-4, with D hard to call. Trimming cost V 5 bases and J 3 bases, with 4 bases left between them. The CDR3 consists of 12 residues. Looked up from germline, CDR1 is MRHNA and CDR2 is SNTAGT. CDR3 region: CASSSYTGELFF. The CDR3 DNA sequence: TGTGCCAGCAGTTCGTACACCGGGGAGCTGTTTTTT.

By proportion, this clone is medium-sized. The CDR3 loop reads CASSWGLAGPEQYF. The CDR3 DNA reads as TGTGCCAGCAGCTGGGGACTAGCGGGGCCCGAGCAGTACTTC. V is TRBV7-9 and J is TRBJ2-7, with TRBD2 matching over 13 bases. Germline lookup yields CDR1 SEHNR and CDR2 FQNEAQ (reference sequence). The V gene end was trimmed by 4 bases and the J gene end by 6 bases; junction bases not matched to a gene: 3. The CDR3 is 14 amino acids.

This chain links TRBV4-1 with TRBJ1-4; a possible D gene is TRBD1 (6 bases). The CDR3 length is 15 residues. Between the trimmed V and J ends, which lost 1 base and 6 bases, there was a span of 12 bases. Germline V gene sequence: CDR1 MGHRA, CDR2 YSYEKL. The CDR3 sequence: CASSQVGASDEKLFF. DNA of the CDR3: TGCGCCAGCAGCCAAGTGGGGGCGAGTGATGAAAAACTGTTTTTT.

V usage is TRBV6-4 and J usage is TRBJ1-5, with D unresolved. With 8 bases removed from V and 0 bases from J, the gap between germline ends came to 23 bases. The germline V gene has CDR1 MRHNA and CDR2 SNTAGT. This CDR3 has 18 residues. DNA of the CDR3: TGTGCCAGCGGGGTCAGGCACCGGGGTTGTTATAGCAATCAGCCCCAGCATTTT. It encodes CASGVRHRGCYSNQPQHF.

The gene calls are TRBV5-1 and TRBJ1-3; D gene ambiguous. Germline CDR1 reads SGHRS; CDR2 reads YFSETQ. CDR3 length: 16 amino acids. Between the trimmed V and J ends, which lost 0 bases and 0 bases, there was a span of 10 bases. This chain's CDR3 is CASSLEGTYSGNTIYF. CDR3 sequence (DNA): TGCGCCAGCAGCTTGGAGGGCACCTACTCTGGAAACACCATATATTTT.

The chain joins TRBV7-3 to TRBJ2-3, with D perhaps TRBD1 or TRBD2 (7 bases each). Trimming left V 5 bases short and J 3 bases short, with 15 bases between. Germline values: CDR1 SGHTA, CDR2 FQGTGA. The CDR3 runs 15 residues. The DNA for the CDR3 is TGTGCCAGCAGCCCCTTCAGGGGGGGGACAGATACGCAGTATTTT. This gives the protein CASSPFRGGTDTQYF.

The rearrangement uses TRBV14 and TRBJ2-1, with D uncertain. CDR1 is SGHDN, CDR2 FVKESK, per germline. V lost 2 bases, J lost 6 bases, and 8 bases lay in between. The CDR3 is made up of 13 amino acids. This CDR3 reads CASSQIVGNEQFF. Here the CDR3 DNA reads TGTGCCAGCAGCCAAATCGTAGGCAATGAGCAGTTCTTC.